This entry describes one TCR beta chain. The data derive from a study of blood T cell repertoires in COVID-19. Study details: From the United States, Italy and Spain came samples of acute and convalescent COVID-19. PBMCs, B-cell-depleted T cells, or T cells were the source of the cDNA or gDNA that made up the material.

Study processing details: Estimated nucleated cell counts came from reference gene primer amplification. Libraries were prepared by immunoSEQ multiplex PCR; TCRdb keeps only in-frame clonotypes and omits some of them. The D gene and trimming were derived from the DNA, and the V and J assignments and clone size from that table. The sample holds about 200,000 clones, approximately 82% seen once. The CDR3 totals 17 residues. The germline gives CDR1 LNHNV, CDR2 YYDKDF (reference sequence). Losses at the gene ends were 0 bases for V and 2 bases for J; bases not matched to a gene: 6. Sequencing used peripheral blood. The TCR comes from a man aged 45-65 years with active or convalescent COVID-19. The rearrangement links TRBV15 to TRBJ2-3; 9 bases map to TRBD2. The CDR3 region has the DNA TGTGCCACCAGCAGAGACATAGCGGGGGCGTACACAGATACGCAGTATTTT. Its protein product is CATSRDIAGAYTDTQYF.